The text below deals with one TCR beta chain. Antigen specificity is unknown. These data originate in a study of radiation and T cells in renal cell carcinoma. CDR1 and CDR2 from the germline V gene are SNHLY and FYNNEI. Trimming shortened V by 7 bases and J by 3 bases, and 6 bases separated the two germline ends. The CDR3 loop spans 12 amino acids. Sequencing used immunoSEQ multiplex PCR; TCRdb keeps in-frame clones, though not all of them. The sample comprises some 110,000 clones, approximately 78% of which are singletons, and 3% rests with the top ten. Study findings and constraints: In blood, top tumor clones expanded by 2 weeks, shrinking by 4.

Time point in this sample: baseline pretreatment blood. Treatment given: 15 Gy SBRT to primary tumor, nephrectomy 4 weeks later. This renal cell carcinoma was of the clear cell type. The sequencing used blood, collected from a patient whose treatment included radiotherapy and nephrectomy. The gene calls are TRBV2 and TRBJ2-2; TRBD1 might be the D (5 bases). The clonotype comes from a woman in her sixties or seventies with renal cell carcinoma. In nucleotides, the CDR3 is TGTGCCAGCACGACAGACACCGGGGAGCTGTTTTTT. It translates to CASTTDTGELFF.